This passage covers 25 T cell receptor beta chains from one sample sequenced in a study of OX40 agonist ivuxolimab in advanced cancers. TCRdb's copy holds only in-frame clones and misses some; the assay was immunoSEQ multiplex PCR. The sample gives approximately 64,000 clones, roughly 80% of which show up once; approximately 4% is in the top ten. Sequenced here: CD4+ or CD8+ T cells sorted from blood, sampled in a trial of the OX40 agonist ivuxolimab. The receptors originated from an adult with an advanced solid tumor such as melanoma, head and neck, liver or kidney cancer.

In DNA, the CDR3 is TGTGCCAGCTACAATACCGGGGTCACAGATACGCAGTATTTT. Its translation: CASYNTGVTDTQYF. The V call is TRBV28, the J call TRBJ2-3, with D maybe TRBD2 (5 bases). The CDR3 is 14 residues long. Germline V lookup: CDR1 MDHEN, CDR2 SYDVKM. V was cut by 8 bases and J by 2 bases, with 14 bases left in between. Supplemented by reference TRBV28 and TRBJ2-3, the full variable domain reads DVKVTQSSRYLVKRTGEKVFLECVQDMDHENMFWYRQDPGLGLRLIYFSYDVKMKEKGDIPEGYSVSREKKERFSLILESASTNQTSMYLCASYNTGVTDTQYFGPGTRLTVL.

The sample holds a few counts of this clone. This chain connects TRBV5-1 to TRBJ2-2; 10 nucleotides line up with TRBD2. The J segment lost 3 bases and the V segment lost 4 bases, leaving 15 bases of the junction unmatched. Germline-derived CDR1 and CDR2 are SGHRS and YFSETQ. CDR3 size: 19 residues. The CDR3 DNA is TGCGCCAGCAGCAATCTAGCGGGAGCTACCGAATACTACACCGGGGAGCTGTTTTTT. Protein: CASSNLAGATEYYTGELFF.

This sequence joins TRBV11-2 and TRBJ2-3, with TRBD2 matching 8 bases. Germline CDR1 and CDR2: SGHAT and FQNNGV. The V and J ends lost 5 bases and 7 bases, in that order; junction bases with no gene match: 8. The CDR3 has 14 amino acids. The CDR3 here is CASSPIAGPYTQYF. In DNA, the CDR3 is TGTGCCAGCAGCCCAATAGCGGGGCCATATACGCAGTATTTT.

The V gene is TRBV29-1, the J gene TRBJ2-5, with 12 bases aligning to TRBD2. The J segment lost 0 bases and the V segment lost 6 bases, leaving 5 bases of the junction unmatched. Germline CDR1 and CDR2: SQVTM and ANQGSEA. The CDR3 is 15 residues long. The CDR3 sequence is CSVGGTSGYQETQYF. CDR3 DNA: TGCAGCGTGGGAGGGACTAGCGGGTACCAAGAGACCCAGTACTTC.

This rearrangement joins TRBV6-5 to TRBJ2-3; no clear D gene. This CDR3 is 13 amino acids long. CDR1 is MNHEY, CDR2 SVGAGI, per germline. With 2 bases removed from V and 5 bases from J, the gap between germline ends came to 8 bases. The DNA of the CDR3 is TGTGCCAGCAGTTACGGGTCACGAGATACGCAGTATTTT. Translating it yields CASSYGSRDTQYF.

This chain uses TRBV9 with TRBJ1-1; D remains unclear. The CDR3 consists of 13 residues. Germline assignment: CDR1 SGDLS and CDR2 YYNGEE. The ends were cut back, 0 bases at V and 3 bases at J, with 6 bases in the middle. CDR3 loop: CASSVAGDTEAFF. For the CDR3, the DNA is TGTGCCAGCAGCGTAGCAGGTGACACTGAAGCTTTCTTT.

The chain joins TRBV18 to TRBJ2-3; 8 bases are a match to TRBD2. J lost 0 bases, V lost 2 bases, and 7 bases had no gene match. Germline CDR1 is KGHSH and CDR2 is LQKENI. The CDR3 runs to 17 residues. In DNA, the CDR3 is TGTGCCAGCTCACCAATTAATAGCGGGATGAGCACAGATACGCAGTATTTT. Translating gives CASSPINSGMSTDTQYF.

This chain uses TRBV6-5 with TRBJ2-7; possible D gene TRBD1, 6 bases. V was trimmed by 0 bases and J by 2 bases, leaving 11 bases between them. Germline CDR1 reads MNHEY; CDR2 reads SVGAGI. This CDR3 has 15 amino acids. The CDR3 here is CASSYSPTGAYEQYF. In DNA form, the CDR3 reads TGTGCCAGCAGTTACTCCCCGACAGGAGCCTACGAGCAGTACTTC.

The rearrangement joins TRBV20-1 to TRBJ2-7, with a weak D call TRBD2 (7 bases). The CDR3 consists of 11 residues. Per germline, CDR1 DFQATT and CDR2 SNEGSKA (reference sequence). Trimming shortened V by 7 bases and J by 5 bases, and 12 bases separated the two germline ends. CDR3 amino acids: CSVQGGDEQYF. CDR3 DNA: TGCAGTGTACAGGGAGGGGACGAGCAGTACTTC.

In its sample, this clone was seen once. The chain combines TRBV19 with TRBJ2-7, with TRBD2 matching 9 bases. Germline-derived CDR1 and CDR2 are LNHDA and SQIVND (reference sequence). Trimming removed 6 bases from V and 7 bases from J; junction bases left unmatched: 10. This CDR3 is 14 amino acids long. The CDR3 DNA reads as TGTGCCAGTAGCAAACGAGCTAGCGGGGATGAGCAGTACTTC. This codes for CASSKRASGDEQYF.

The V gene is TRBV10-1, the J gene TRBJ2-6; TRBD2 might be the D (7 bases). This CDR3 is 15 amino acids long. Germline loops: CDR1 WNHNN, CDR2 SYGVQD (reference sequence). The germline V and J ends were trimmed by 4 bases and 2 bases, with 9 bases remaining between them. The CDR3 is CASSGGGPGANVLTF. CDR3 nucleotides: TGCGCCAGCAGTGGGGGGGGCCCTGGGGCCAACGTCCTGACTTTC.

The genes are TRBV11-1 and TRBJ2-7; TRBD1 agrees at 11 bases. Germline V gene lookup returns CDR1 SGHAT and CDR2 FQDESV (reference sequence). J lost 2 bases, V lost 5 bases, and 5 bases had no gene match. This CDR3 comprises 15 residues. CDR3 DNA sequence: TGTGCCAGCAGCAAAACGGGACAGGGGGCCTACGAGCAGTACTTC. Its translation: CASSKTGQGAYEQYF.

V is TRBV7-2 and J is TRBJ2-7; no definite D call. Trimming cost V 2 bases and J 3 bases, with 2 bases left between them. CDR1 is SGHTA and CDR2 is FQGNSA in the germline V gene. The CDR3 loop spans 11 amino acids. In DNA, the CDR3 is TGTGCCAGCAGCTTAATCTACGAGCAGTACTTC. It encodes CASSLIYEQYF.

The CDR3 sequence is CASSLGQVNNEQFF. CDR3 coding DNA: TGTGCCAGCAGCTTGGGACAGGTCAACAATGAGCAGTTCTTC. The rearrangement links TRBV28 to TRBJ2-1; 8 bases align to TRBD1. There are 14 residues in the CDR3. J gave up 5 bases and V 6 bases, and 6 bases lay outside the gene matches. The V gene's germline CDR1 is MDHEN and CDR2 SYDVKM.

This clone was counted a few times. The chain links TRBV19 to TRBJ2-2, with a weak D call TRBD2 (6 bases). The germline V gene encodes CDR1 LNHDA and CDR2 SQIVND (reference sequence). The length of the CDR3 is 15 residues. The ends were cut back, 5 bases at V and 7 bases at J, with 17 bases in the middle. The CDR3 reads CASSARGKGVGELFF. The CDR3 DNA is TGTGCCAGTAGTGCCCGGGGGAAAGGGGTCGGGGAGCTGTTTTTT.

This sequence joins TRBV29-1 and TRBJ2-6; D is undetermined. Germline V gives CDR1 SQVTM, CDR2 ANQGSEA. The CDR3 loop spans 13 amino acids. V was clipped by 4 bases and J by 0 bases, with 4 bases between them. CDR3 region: CSVALSGANVLTF. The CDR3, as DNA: TGCAGCGTTGCTCTCTCTGGGGCCAACGTCCTGACTTTC.

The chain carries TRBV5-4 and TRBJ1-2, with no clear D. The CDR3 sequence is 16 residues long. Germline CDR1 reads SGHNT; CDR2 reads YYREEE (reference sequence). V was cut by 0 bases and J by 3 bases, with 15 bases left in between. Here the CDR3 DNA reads TGTGCCAGCAGCTTGGCCGGGAGGGCGAGTGACTATGGCTACACCTTC. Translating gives CASSLAGRASDYGYTF.

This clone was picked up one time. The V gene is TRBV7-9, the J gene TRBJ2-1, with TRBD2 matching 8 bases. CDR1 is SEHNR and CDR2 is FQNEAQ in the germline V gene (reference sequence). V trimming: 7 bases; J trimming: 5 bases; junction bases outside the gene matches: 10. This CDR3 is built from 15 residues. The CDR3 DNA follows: TGTGCCAGCATTCCGGGACTAGGGACCAACAATGAGCAGTTCTTC. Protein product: CASIPGLGTNNEQFF.

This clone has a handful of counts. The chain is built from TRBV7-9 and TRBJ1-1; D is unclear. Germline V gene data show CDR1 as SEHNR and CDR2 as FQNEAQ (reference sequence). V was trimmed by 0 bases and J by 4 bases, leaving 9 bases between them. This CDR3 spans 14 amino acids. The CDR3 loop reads CASSLAGIATEAFF. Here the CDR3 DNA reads TGTGCCAGCAGCTTAGCTGGGATCGCCACTGAAGCTTTCTTT.

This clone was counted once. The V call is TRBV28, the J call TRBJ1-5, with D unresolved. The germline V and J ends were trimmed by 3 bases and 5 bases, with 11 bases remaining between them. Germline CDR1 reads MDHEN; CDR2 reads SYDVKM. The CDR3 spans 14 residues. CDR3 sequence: CASSFRRTDQPQHF. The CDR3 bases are TGTGCCAGCAGTTTCCGCCGGACTGATCAGCCCCAGCATTTT.

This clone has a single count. The CDR3 spells CASSSLTGGYGNEQFF. The CDR3 bases are TGTGCCAGCAGCTCCCTCACAGGGGGTTATGGTAATGAGCAGTTCTTC. This rearrangement joins TRBV11-2 to TRBJ2-1; 8 bases fit TRBD1. Germline CDR1 and CDR2: SGHAT and FQNNGV. V shed 4 bases and J 7 bases; nucleotides not matched to a gene: 12. The CDR3 is made up of 16 amino acids.

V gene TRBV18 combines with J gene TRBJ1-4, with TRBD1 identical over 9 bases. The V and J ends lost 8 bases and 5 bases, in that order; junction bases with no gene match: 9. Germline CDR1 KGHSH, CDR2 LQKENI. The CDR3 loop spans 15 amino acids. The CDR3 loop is CASSTGTGNNEKLFF. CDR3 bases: TGTGCCAGCAGTACCGGGACAGGGAACAATGAAAAACTGTTTTTT.

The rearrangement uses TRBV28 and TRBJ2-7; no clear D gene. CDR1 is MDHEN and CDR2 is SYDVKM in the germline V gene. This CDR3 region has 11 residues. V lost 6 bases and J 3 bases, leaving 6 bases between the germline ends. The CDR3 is CASSSRYEQYF. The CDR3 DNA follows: TGTGCCAGCAGCTCCCGCTACGAGCAGTACTTC. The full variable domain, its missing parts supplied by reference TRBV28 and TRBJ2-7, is DVKVTQSSRYLVKRTGEKVFLECVQDMDHENMFWYRQDPGLGLRLIYFSYDVKMKEKGDIPEGYSVSREKKERFSLILESASTNQTSMYLCASSSRYEQYFGPGTRLTVT.

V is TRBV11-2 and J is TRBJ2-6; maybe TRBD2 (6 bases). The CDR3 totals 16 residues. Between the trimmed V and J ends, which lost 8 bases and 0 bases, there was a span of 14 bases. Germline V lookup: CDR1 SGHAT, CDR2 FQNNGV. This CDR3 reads CASSGLKSSGANVLTF. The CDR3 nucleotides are TGTGCCAGCTCGGGACTGAAGAGCTCTGGGGCCAACGTCCTGACTTTC.

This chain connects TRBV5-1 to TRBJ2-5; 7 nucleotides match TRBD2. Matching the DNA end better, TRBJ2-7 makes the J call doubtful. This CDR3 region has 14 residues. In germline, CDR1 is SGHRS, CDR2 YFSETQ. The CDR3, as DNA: TGCGCCAGCAGCGTAGGGACTAACTCCTACGAGCAGTACTTC. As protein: CASSVGTNSYEQYF.